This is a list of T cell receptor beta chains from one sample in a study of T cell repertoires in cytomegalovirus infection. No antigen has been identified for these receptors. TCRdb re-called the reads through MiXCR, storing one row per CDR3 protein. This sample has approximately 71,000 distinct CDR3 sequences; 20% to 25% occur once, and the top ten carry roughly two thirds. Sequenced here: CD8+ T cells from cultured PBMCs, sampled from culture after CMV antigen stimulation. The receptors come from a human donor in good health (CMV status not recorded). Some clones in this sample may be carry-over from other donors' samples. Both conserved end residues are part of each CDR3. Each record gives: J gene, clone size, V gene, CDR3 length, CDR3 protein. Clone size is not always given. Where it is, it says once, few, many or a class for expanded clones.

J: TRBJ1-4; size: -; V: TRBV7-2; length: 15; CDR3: CASSLNRGTNEKLFF
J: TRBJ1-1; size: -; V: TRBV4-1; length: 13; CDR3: CASSQDSGRGAFF
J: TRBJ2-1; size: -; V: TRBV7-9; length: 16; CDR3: CASSLPSHSSYNEQFF
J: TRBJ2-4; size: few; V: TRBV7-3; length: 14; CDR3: CASSQRQGGDIQYF
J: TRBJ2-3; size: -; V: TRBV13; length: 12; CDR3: CASSSRTSEPYF
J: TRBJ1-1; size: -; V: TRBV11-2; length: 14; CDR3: CASSLDLNRGVAFF
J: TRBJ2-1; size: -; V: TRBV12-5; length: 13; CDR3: CASELQGYNEQFF
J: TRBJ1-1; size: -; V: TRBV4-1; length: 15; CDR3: CASSQVGTVNTEAFF
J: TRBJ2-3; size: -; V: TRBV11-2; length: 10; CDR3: CASNTDTQYF
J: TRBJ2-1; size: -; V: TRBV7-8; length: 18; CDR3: CASSNAQRWDWGANEQFF
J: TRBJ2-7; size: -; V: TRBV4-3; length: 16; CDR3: CASSHLAGGPPYEQYF
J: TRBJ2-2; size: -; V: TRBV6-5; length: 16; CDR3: CASSYLRQGGTGELFF
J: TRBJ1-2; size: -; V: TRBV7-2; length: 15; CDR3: CASSSVTGTGFGYTF
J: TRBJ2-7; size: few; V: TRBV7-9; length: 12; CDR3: CASSFGRYEQYF
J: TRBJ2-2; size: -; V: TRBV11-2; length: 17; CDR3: CASSLDLGQFLGGELFF
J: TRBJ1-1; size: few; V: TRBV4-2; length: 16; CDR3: CASSQGYRGMNTEAFF
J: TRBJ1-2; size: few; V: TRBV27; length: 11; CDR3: CASSSNHGYTF
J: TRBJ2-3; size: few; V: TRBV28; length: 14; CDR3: CASKVIAGTDTQYF
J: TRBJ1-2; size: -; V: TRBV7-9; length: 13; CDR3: CASSLGVEDGYTF
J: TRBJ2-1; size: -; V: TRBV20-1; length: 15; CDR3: CSATARGPSYNEQFF
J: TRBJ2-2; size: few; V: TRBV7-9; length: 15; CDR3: CASSSPGLNTGELFF
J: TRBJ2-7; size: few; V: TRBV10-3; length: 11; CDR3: CAISDFYEQYF
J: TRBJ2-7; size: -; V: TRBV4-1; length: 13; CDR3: CASSQELAYEQYF
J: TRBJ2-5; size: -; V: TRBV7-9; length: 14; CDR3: CASSLAVSTETQYF
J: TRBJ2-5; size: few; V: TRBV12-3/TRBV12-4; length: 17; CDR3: CASSFIRGTSAKETQYF
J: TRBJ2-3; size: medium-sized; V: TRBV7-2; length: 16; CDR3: CASSPDSGGASDTQYF
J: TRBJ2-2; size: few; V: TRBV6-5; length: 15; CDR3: CATQISDANTGELFF
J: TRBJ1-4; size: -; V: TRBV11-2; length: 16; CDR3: CASSLRGAGGNEKLFF
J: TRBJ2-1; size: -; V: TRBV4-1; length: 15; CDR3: CASSQDSGGGGEQFF
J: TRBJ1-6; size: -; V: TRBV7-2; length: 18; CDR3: CASSPLWEPSSYNSPLHF
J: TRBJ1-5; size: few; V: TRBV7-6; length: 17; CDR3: CASSLGGGLYNNQPQHF
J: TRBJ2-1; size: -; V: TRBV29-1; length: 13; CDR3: CSVTLQGDSEQFF
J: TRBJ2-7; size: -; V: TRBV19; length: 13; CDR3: CASGQDETYEQYF
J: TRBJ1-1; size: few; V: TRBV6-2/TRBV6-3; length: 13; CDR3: CASSIGGSAEAFF
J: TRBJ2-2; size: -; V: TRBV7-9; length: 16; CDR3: CASSFGQASNTGELFF
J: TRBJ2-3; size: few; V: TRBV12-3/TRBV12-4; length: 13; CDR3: CASLAGGPDTQYF
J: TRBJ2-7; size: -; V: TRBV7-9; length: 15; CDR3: CASIHIEQGYYEQYF
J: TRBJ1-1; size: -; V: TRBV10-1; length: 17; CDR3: CASSESRILRRGTEAFF
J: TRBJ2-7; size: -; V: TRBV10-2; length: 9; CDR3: CASGGQQYF
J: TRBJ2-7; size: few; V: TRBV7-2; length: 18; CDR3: CASSSRPRSGGVGYEQYF
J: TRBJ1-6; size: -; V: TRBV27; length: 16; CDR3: CASRQSGRSSNSPLHF
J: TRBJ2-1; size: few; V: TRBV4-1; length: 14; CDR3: CASSQEDGYNEQFF
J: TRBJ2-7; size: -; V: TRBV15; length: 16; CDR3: CATSRGARGSSYEQYF
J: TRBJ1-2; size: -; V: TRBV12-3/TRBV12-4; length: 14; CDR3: CASSPHRANYGYTF
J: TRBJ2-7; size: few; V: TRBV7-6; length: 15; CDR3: CASSEGLAGSYEQYF
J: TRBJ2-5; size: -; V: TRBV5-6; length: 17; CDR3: CASSLALAGGPQETQYF
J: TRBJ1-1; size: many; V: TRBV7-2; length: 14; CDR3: CASSLGQGTWEAFF
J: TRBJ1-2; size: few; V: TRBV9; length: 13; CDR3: CASSVTGEGGYTF